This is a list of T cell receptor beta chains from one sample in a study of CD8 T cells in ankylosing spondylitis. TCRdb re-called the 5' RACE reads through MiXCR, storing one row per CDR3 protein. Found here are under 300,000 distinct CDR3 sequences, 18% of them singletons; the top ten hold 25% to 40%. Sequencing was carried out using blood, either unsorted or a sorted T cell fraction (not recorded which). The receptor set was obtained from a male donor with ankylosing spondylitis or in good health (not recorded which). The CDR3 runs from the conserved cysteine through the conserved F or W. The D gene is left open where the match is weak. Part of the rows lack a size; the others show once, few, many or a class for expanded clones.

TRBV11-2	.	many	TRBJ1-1	TGTGCCAGCAGCACCACTAACACTGAAGCTTTCTTT	CASSTTNTEAFF
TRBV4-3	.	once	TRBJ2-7	TGCGCCAGCAGCCAAGATCGCGTGGGTCCCGGGTACGAGCAGTACTTC	CASSQDRVGPGYEQYF
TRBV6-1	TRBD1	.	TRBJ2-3	TGTGCCAGCAGCGCCGGACAGGGCCTCACAGATACGCAGTATTTT	CASSAGQGLTDTQYF
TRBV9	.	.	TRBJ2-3	TGTGCCAGCAGCGTGGAGGGGGCAGATACGCAGTATTTT	CASSVEGADTQYF
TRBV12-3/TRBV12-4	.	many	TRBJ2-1	TGTGCCAGCACCCCGGGTCTCGGCTACAATGAGCAGTTCTTC	CASTPGLGYNEQFF
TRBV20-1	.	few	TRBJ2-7	TGCAGTGCTAGAATTCTAGGGGAGAACTACGAGCAGTACTTC	CSARILGENYEQYF
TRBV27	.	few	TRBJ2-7	TGTGCCAGCAGTTCCAGGGGGGCGGGGGCCTACGAGCAGTACTTC	CASSSRGAGAYEQYF
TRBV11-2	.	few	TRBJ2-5	TGTGCCAGCAGCTTAGTTTCAGAGACCCAGTACTTC	CASSLVSETQYF
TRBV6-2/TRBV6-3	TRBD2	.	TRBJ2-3	TGTGCCAGCAGTCCGCTTTTAGCGGGAGACTTAGATACGCAGTATTTT	CASSPLLAGDLDTQYF
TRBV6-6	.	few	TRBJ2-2	TGTGCCACTAGACCCGTCGGGATCGGGGAGCTGTTTTTT	CATRPVGIGELFF
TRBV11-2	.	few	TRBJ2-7	TGTGCCAGCTTCTCAGGGACTTACGAGCAGTACTTC	CASFSGTYEQYF
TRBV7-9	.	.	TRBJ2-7	TGTGCCAGCAGCTCCAAGGATTCCTACGAGCAGTACTTC	CASSSKDSYEQYF
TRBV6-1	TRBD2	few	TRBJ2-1	TGTGCCAGCAGCCAGTTTAGCGGGGACAATGAGCAGTTCTTC	CASSQFSGDNEQFF
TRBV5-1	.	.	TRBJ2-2	TGCGCCACCCGGACTGACAACACCGGGGAGCTGTTTTTT	CATRTDNTGELFF
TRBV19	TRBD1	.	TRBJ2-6	TGTGCCAGTAGCCACAGACTCCGGGACAGGGGTGGCGGGGCCAACGTCCTGACTTTC	CASSHRLRDRGGGANVLTF
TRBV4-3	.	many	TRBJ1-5	TGCGCCAGCAGCCAAACAGGGTTTGGGAATCAGCCCCAGCATTTT	CASSQTGFGNQPQHF
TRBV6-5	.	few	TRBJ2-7	TGTGCCAGCGGCAGGGAGGCCTACGAGCAGTACTTC	CASGREAYEQYF
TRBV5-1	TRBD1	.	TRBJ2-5	TGCGCCAGCAGCACCCGACAGGGGGGAGAGACCCAGTACTTC	CASSTRQGGETQYF
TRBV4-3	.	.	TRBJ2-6	TGCGCCAGCAGCCAAGATCGGTATGGGGCCAACGTCCTGACTTTC	CASSQDRYGANVLTF
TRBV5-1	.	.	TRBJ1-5	TGCGCCAGCAGCTTGGAGGATGCCAGCAATCAGCCCCAGCATTTT	CASSLEDASNQPQHF
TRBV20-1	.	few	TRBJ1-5	TGCAGTGCTAGAGTGGGAGTCGACCCAGGGGCCCAGCATTTT	CSARVGVDPGAQHF
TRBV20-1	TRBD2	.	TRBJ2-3	TGCAGTGCTAGAGTCCCTAGCGGGAGAGACCTGGCGGCAGATACGCAGTATTTT	CSARVPSGRDLAADTQYF
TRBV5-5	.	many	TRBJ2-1	TGTGCCAGCAGCCTGGGGGGTAGGGGACACAATGAGCAGTTCTTC	CASSLGGRGHNEQFF
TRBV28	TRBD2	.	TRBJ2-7	TGTGCCAGCAGCTACCGGGGGGGCCTCCAAACCGACTACGAGCAGTACTTC	CASSYRGGLQTDYEQYF
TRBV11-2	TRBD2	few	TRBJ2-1	TGTGCCAGCCGGAGACTAGCGGGCCCTAGCTCCTACAATGAGCAGTTCTTC	CASRRLAGPSSYNEQFF
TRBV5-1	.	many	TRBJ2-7	TGCGCCAGCAGTAAAGCTCAGGGTAACGAGCAGTACTTC	CASSKAQGNEQYF
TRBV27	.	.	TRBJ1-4	TGTGCCAGCAGTTTAACGGGGGTGTGGAATGAAAAACTGTTTTTT	CASSLTGVWNEKLFF
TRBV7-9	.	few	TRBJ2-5	TGTGCCAGCAGCTCTGACAGGAGTCCCTTCCAAGAGACCCAGTACTTC	CASSSDRSPFQETQYF
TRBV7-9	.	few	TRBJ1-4	TGTGCCAGCAGCTTACCCCGGGGACGGGGGGATGAAAAACTGTTTTTT	CASSLPRGRGDEKLFF
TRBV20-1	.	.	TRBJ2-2	TGCAGTGCTAGAGATAATCGCGGGAACACCGGGGAGCTGTTTTTT	CSARDNRGNTGELFF
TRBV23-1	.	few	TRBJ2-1	TGCGCCAGCAGTCAGCCGCCAGCTTACAATGAGCAGTTCTTC	CASSQPPAYNEQFF
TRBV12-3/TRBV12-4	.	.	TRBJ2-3	TGTGCCAGCAGTTTAGGGGGGCTGGCAGATACGCAGTATTTT	CASSLGGLADTQYF
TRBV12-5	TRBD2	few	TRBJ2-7	TGTGCTAGTGGTACCGGGACTAGCGGGAGTGTCGACGAGCAGTACTTC	CASGTGTSGSVDEQYF
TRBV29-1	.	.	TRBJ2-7	TGCAGCGTGGCAGGGGCGGCTACCAGCTCCTACGAGCAGTACTTC	CSVAGAATSSYEQYF
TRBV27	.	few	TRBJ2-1	TGTGCCAGCAGTAACCTAGGTAATGAGCAGTTCTTC	CASSNLGNEQFF
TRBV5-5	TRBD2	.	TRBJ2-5	TGTGCCAGCAGCCTCGGGACTAGCGGGAGATACGAAGAGACCCAGTACTTC	CASSLGTSGRYEETQYF
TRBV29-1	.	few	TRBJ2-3	TGCAGCGTTGAAGACTCCGAGACCTTATGGCCCCGAGATACGCAGTATTTT	CSVEDSETLWPRDTQYF
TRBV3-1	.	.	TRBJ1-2	TGTGCCAGCAGCCCCGGATCGAACTATGGCTACACCTTC	CASSPGSNYGYTF
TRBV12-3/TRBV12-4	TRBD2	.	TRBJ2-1	TGTGCCAGCAGTTGTTATAGCGGGATAGTCTACAATGAGCAGTTCTTC	CASSCYSGIVYNEQFF
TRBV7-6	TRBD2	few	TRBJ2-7	TGTGCCAGCAGCCGCGGACTAGCGGGAGTTTACTCCTACGAGCAGTACTTC	CASSRGLAGVYSYEQYF
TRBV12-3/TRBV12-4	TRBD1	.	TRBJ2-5	TGTGCCAGCAGTTTAGGGACAGGGTTTATGGAGACCCAGTACTTC	CASSLGTGFMETQYF
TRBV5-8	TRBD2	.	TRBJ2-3	TGTGCCAGCAGCTTAGGGACTAGCGGGAGGTCGGATACGCAGTATTTT	CASSLGTSGRSDTQYF
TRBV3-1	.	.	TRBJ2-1	TGTGCCAGCAGCCAACCAACTAGGGGGTACAATGAGCAGTTCTTC	CASSQPTRGYNEQFF